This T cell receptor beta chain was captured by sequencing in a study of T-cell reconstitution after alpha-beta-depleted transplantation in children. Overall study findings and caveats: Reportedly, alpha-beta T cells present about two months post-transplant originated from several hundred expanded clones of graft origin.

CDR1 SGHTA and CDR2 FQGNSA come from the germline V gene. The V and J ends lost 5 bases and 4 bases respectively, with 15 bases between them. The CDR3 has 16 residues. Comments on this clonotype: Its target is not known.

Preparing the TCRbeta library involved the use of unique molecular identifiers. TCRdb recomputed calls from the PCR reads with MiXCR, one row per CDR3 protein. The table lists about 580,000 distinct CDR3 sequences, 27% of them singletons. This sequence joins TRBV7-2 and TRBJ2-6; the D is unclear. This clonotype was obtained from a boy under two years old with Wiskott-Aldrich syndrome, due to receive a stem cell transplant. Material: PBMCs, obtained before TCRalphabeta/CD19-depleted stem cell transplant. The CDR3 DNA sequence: TGTGCCAGCAGCCCACGGCCCTCCAGAGGGGCCAACGTCCTGACTTTC. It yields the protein CASSPRPSRGANVLTF.